The clone carrying this TCR beta chain was detected many times. The data belong to a study of T cells in Graves' hyperthyroidism and ophthalmopathy. Study-level background: Once the initial diagnosis was made, peripheral blood was obtained before any treatment.

TCR beta CDR3 sequences were amplified from RNA transcripts. The HTBI set primed first-round TCR CDR3 RT-PCR. TCRdb reprocessed the multiplex PCR reads with MiXCR, giving one entry per CDR3 protein. The sample includes around 200,000 distinct CDR3 sequences, more than 15% of them seen just once. The CDR3 contains 13 residues. The germline CDR1 and CDR2 sequences are MNHNS and SASEGT. Deletions cut 8 bases from V and 6 bases from J, with 15 bases between. The sample consisted of blood. The receptor's source is a woman aged 45-65 years with Graves' hyperthyroidism. The chain employs TRBV6-1 and TRBJ2-3; tentative D call: TRBD2 (6 bases). The CDR3: CASSGLPADTQYF. DNA of the CDR3: TGTGCCAGCTCGGGACTCCCGGCGGATACGCAGTATTTT.